Shown below are 8 T cell receptor beta chains from a single sample sequenced in a study of blood T cell repertoires in COVID-19. Generated by immunoSEQ multiplex PCR, the TCRdb table keeps only in-frame clones and is missing some. The sample holds under 130,000 clones; 85% to 90% are singletons and the top ten take approximately 29%. The sequenced sample was peripheral blood. The receptors here all came from a woman older than 75 with acute or convalescent COVID-19.

V is TRBV19 and J is TRBJ1-1; perhaps TRBD1 as D (5 bases). Trimming stripped 1 base from V and 6 bases from J, with 27 bases between. Per germline, CDR1 LNHDA and CDR2 SQIVND (reference sequence). The CDR3 runs to 19 residues. In nucleotides, the CDR3 is TGTGCCAGTAGTATAGCCATCCTCAGACAGCTGAGTGAAGGGGCTGAAGCTTTCTTT. It codes for CASSIAILRQLSEGAEAFF.

V is TRBV11-2 and J is TRBJ2-4; possible D gene TRBD2, 7 bases. The CDR3 runs to 17 residues. Germline V gives CDR1 SGHAT, CDR2 FQNNGV. Trimming stripped 0 bases from V and 3 bases from J, with 15 bases between. CDR3 nucleotide sequence: TGTGCCAGCAGCTTAGAGGGGGGGGCGAGCGTCAAAAACATTCAGTACTTC. Amino acid sequence: CASSLEGGASVKNIQYF.

This clone was observed a single time. The rearrangement joins TRBV11-2 to TRBJ1-2; 8 bases match TRBD1. The germline V gene encodes CDR1 SGHAT and CDR2 FQNNGV. The trim removed 2 bases at V and 6 bases at J, leaving 5 bases unmatched. This CDR3 comprises 14 residues. CDR3 nucleotide sequence: TGTGCCAGCAGCTTAAATGTACAGGGGGATGGCTACACCTTC. It yields the protein CASSLNVQGDGYTF.

In DNA, the CDR3 is TGTGCCAGTAGTCCACAGGGGCAGCTAGAAGCTTTCTTT. Its translation is CASSPQGQLEAFF. The chain uses TRBV19 and TRBJ1-1, with 7 bases fitting TRBD1. The germline V gene encodes CDR1 LNHDA and CDR2 SQIVND (reference sequence). J gave up 8 bases and V 5 bases, and 8 bases lay outside the gene matches. There are 13 residues in the CDR3.

This chain uses TRBV19 with TRBJ1-5, with D perhaps TRBD1 (5 bases). Trimming shortened V by 4 bases and J by 1 base, and 14 bases separated the two germline ends. The CDR3 contains 16 residues. Germline V gives CDR1 LNHDA, CDR2 SQIVND (reference sequence). In nucleotides, the CDR3 is TGTGCCAGTAGTACAACGGGGGACGGGAGCAATCAGCCCCAGCATTTT. As protein: CASSTTGDGSNQPQHF.

The chain is built from TRBV19 and TRBJ2-7; D not resolved. V dropped 4 bases and J dropped 2 bases, with 3 bases sitting between them. The CDR3 has 11 residues. Per the germline V gene, CDR1 is LNHDA and CDR2 is SQIVND (reference sequence). This chain's CDR3 is CASSTTYEQYF. In DNA form, the CDR3 reads TGTGCCAGTAGTACCACCTACGAGCAGTACTTC.

The CDR3 DNA reads TGTGCCAGCAGCCAGGGCGGGTGGAACACCGGGGAGCTGTTTTTT. Translating gives CASSQGGWNTGELFF. This chain connects TRBV3-1 (or the pseudogene TRBV3-2) to TRBJ2-2; D possibly corresponds to TRBD2 (5 bases). The CDR3 is 15 residues long. Germline V gives CDR1 LGHDT, CDR2 YNNKEL (reference sequence). Trimming took 3 bases from V and 1 from J, leaving 9 bases between them.

This chain links TRBV19 with TRBJ1-5; possibly TRBD1 for D (6 bases). The germline V and J ends were trimmed by 7 bases and 0 bases, with 13 bases remaining between them. This CDR3 has 15 amino acids. Germline V gene sequence: CDR1 LNHDA, CDR2 SQIVND (reference sequence). This chain's CDR3 is CASNVQGYSNQPQHF. The CDR3 DNA reads TGTGCCAGTAACGTACAGGGATATAGCAATCAGCCCCAGCATTTT.